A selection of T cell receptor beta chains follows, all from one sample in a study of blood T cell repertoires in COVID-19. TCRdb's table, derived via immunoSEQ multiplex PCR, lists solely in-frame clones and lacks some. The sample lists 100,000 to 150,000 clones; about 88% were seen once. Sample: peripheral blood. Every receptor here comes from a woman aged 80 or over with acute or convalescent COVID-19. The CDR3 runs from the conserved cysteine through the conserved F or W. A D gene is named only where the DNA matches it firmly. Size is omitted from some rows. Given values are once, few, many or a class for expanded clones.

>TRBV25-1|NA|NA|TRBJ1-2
CASNQRVADGYTF
TGTGCCAGCAACCAACGAGTGGCGGATGGCTACACCTTC
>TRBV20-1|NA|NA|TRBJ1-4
CSARLGEKLFF
TGCAGTGCTAGACTCGGGGAAAAACTGTTTTTT
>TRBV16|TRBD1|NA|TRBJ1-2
CASSPRQGPNYGYTF
TGTGCCAGCAGCCCAAGACAGGGGCCTAACTATGGCTACACCTTC
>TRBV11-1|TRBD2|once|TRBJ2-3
CASSLGLAGGDTQYF
TGTGCCAGCAGCTTAGGACTAGCGGGGGGAGATACGCAGTATTTT
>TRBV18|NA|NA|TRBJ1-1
CASSPGQDTEAFF
TGTGCCAGCTCACCAGGGCAAGACACTGAAGCTTTCTTT
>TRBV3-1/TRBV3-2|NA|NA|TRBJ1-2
CASSGDTLGGYTF
TGTGCCAGCAGTGGGGACACGTTAGGTGGCTACACCTTC
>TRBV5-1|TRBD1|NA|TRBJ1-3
CASKQGFGNTIYF
TGCGCCAGCAAACAGGGGTTTGGAAACACCATATATTTT
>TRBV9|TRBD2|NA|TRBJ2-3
CASSTSGGSTDTQYF
TGTGCCAGCAGCACTAGCGGGGGGAGCACAGATACGCAGTATTTT
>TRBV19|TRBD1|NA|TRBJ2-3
CASSMTGGGTDTQYF
TGTGCCAGTAGTATGACAGGGGGAGGCACAGATACGCAGTATTTT
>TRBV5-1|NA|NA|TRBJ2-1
CASSLALSGYNEQFF
TGCGCCAGCAGCTTGGCTCTCAGCGGATACAATGAGCAGTTCTTC
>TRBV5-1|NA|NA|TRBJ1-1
CASSSPEGLNTEAFF
TGCGCCAGCAGCTCCCCCGAGGGCCTGAACACTGAAGCTTTCTTT
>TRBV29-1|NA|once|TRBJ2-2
CSGGRSYTGELFF
TGCAGCGGGGGACGGTCATATACCGGGGAGCTGTTTTTT
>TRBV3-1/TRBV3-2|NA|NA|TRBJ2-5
CASSPSTLQETQYF
TGTGCCAGCAGCCCGAGCACTCTCCAAGAGACCCAGTACTTC
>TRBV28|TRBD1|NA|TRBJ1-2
CASSTRDSLNGYTF
TGTGCCAGCAGTACCCGGGACAGTCTGAATGGCTACACCTTC
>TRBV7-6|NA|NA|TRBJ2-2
CASSLAFPGDSNTGELFF
TGTGCCAGCAGCTTAGCCTTTCCGGGGGACTCGAACACCGGGGAGCTGTTTTTT
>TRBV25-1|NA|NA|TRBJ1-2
CASSATVNGYTF
TGTGCCAGCAGTGCGACAGTCAATGGCTACACCTTC
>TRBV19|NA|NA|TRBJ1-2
CASSNTGNGYTF
TGTGCCAGTAGTAACACAGGGAATGGCTACACCTTC
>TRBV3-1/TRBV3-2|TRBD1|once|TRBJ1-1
CASSQENRGRRANTEAFF
TGTGCCAGCAGCCAAGAAAACAGGGGGCGCAGGGCGAACACTGAAGCTTTCTTT
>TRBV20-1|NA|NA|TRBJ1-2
CSASVDTRYTF
TGCAGTGCTAGCGTTGACACTCGCTACACCTTC
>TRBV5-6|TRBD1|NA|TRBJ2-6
CASSPYGQGYSGANVLTF
TGTGCCAGCAGCCCCTACGGACAGGGGTACTCTGGGGCCAACGTCCTGACTTTC
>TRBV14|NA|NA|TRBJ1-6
CASSTGLGSPLHF
TGTGCCAGCAGTACAGGGCTTGGTTCACCCCTCCACTTT
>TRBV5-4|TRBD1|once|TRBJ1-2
CASSQDPGQGNYGYTF
TGTGCCAGCAGCCAGGATCCGGGACAGGGGAACTATGGCTACACCTTC
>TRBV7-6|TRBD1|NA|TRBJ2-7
CASSLGTGTGEQYF
TGTGCCAGCAGCCTCGGGACAGGAACAGGCGAGCAGTACTTC
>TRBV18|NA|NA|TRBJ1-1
CASSRRTVMNTEAFF
TGTGCCAGCTCCCGAAGGACTGTCATGAACACTGAAGCTTTCTTT
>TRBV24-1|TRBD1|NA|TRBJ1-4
CATSDPSGTGGSEKLFF
TGTGCCACCAGTGATCCATCTGGGACAGGGGGTAGTGAAAAACTGTTTTTT
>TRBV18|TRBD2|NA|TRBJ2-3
CASSPSRETDTQYF
TGTGCCAGCTCACCATCGCGGGAGACAGATACGCAGTATTTT
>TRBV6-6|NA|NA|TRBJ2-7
CASSLGQIYEQYF
TGTGCCAGCAGCCTCGGACAGATCTACGAGCAGTACTTC
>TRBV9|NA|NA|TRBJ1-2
CASSVSKVGSMEGYTF
TGTGCCAGCAGCGTTTCAAAGGTCGGGTCGATGGAGGGCTACACCTTC
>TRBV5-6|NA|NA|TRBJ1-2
CASSLRGEYGYTF
TGTGCCAGCAGCTTGCGCGGGGAGTATGGCTACACCTTC
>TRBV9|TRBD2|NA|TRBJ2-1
CASSPKGLLGLAGVDEQFF
TGTGCCAGCAGTCCCAAGGGCCTACTCGGACTAGCGGGGGTCGATGAGCAGTTCTTC
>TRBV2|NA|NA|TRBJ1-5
CASSPTGPDQPQHF
TGTGCCAGCAGTCCAACAGGGCCAGATCAGCCCCAGCATTTT
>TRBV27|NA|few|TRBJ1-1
CATLGLRGNTEAFF
TGTGCCACCTTGGGACTCCGTGGGAACACTGAAGCTTTCTTT
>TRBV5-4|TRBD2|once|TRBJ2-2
CASSRAGMNTGELFF
TGTGCCAGCAGCCGAGCGGGGATGAACACCGGGGAGCTGTTTTTT
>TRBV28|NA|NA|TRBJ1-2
CASSPGGWGYTF
TGTGCCAGCAGCCCGGGTGGGTGGGGCTACACCTTC
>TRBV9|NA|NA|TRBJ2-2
CASSASTIMGRRGTGELFF
TGTGCCAGCAGCGCCTCCACCATTATGGGACGGAGGGGCACCGGGGAGCTGTTTTTT
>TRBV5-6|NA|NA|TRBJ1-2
CASSLPGRGNYGYTF
TGTGCCAGCAGCTTGCCAGGACGGGGTAACTATGGCTACACCTTC
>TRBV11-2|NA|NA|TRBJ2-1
CASSPTVHEQFF
TGTGCCAGCAGCCCTACGGTCCATGAGCAGTTCTTC
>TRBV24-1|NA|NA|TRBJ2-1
CATSDGRAGNEQFF
TGTGCCACCAGTGATGGGCGGGCCGGTAATGAGCAGTTCTTC
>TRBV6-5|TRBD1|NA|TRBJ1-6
CASSYTMGQHSPLHF
TGTGCCAGCAGTTACACCATGGGACAGCATTCACCCCTCCACTTT
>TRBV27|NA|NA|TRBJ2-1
CASSLGLSYNEQFF
TGTGCCAGCAGTTTAGGCCTTTCCTACAATGAGCAGTTCTTC
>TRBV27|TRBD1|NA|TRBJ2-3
CASSLGGQGRDTQYF
TGTGCCAGCAGTTTAGGGGGACAGGGGAGAGATACGCAGTATTTT
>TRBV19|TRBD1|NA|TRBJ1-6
CASSTTQGTNSPLHF
TGTGCCAGTAGCACTACACAGGGGACCAATTCACCCCTCCACTTT
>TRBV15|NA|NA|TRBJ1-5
CATSRDGGSLVNQHF
TGTGCCACCAGCAGAGATGGTGGCTCCCTTGTCAACCAGCATTTT
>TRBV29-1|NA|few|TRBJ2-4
CSVALNDIQYF
TGCAGCGTTGCTCTTAATGACATTCAGTACTTC
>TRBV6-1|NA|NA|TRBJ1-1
CASSESLRAGGEAFF
TGTGCCAGCAGTGAATCATTAAGGGCCGGGGGTGAAGCTTTCTTT
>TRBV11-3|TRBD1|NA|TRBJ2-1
CASSLKGAWNEQFF
TGTGCCAGCAGCTTAAAGGGGGCGTGGAATGAGCAGTTCTTC
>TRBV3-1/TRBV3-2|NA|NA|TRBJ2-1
CASSQDPGNEQFF
TGTGCCAGCAGCCAAGATCCGGGCAATGAGCAGTTCTTC
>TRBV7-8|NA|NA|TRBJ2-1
CASSLNPAGSSYNEQFF
TGTGCCAGCAGCCTAAATCCGGCGGGCAGCTCCTACAATGAGCAGTTCTTC
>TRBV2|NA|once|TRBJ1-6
CASNNAQGHNSPLHF
TGTGCCAGCAATAACGCGCAGGGTCATAATTCACCCCTCCACTTT
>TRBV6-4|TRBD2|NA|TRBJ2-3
CASSVTSGGAGDTQYF
TGTGCCAGCAGTGTGACTAGCGGGGGGGCCGGGGATACGCAGTATTTT